This is a list of T cell receptor beta chains from one sample in a study of T-cell reconstitution after alpha-beta-depleted transplantation in children. MiXCR, run by TCRdb on the PCR reads, gives a single entry per CDR3 protein. The sample holds hundreds of thousands of distinct CDR3 sequences; 15% to 20% are singletons and the top ten take approximately 1.1%. The sequencing used PBMCs from the stem cell graft donor, collected from the stem cell graft. These receptors were collected from a human donor who donated a stem cell graft to a child with acute myeloid leukemia. CDR3s include the opening cysteine and the closing phenylalanine or tryptophan. The D gene is left open where the match is weak. Size tells how often a clone was seen (once, few, many) or the class of an expanded clone, and some rows leave it out.

TGTGCCAGCAGCTTGACCCCCGGACAGAGCAATCAGCCCCAGCATTTT CASSLTPGQSNQPQHF many TRBJ1-5 TRBV5-5 -
TGCAGCGTTCCAGGGGCGAGCTCCTACGAGCAGTACTTC CSVPGASSYEQYF - TRBJ2-7 TRBV29-1 -
TGTGCCAGCAGCTCTCCGGGGGGTAGTACGCAGTATTTT CASSSPGGSTQYF - TRBJ2-3 TRBV7-9 TRBD2
TGTGCCAGCAGGATACAGGGAGACACTGAAGCTTTCTTT CASRIQGDTEAFF few TRBJ1-1 TRBV6-2/TRBV6-3 -
TGTGCCAGCATCCCCCCGGGACTAGCGGGGGGGCTGGGGAGAGATACGCAGTATTTT CASIPPGLAGGLGRDTQYF few TRBJ2-3 TRBV11-2 TRBD2
TGCGCCAGCAGCCAAGGGACTAGCGATTACAATGAGCAGTTCTTC CASSQGTSDYNEQFF few TRBJ2-1 TRBV4-3 TRBD2
TGCGCCAGCAGCGTGACGGGGATGCAAGAGACCCAGTACTTC CASSVTGMQETQYF many TRBJ2-5 TRBV5-1 -
TGCAGTGCTAGACTAGCGGGGTTCACAGATACGCAGTATTTT CSARLAGFTDTQYF - TRBJ2-3 TRBV20-1 TRBD2
TGTGCCAGCTCACCGTTCGGACAGGGGGCCGGGGAGCTGTTTTTT CASSPFGQGAGELFF few TRBJ2-2 TRBV18 TRBD1
TGTGCCAGCAGCATAGGGGCAGGGGAGTCTAGGAATGAGCAGTTCTTC CASSIGAGESRNEQFF - TRBJ2-1 TRBV9 -
TGTGCCAGCAGTGCAATTTTGACGCAGGAGCAGTTCTTC CASSAILTQEQFF few TRBJ2-1 TRBV6-1 -
TGTGCCAGCAGCCAGGGGACAATTAATGAAAAACTGTTTTTT CASSQGTINEKLFF - TRBJ1-4 TRBV4-2 -
TGTGCCACCGTCAAAGGGAGAAGATACTATGGCTACACCTTC CATVKGRRYYGYTF - TRBJ1-2 TRBV5-6 -
TGTGCCAGCAGCTTAGAGGCGGGGGGCAGGGATACGCAGTATTTT CASSLEAGGRDTQYF many TRBJ2-3 TRBV7-2 TRBD2
TGCAGTGCAGACCAGGGGGGCGAGCAGTACTTC CSADQGGEQYF many TRBJ2-7 TRBV20-1 -
TGTGCCAGCAGCGTCGACAGCATGAACACTGAAGCTTTCTTT CASSVDSMNTEAFF few TRBJ1-1 TRBV7-2 -
TGCAGTGCTAGAGATCTGGGACACAAGAACACTGAAGCTTTCTTT CSARDLGHKNTEAFF many TRBJ1-1 TRBV20-1 -
TGTGCCACCAGCAGAGAAAGGGACTCTGGCTACACCTTC CATSRERDSGYTF many TRBJ1-2 TRBV15 -
TGTGCCAGCAACATTGGGACAGGGTACAGGGAGCAGTACTTC CASNIGTGYREQYF many TRBJ2-7 TRBV5-6 TRBD1
TGCAGTGCTTCCGGGACTAGTAATTGGTCCGGGGAGCTGTTTTTT CSASGTSNWSGELFF - TRBJ2-2 TRBV20-1 TRBD2
TGTGCCAGCAGCGACGGACGGAAAAGCTACAATGAGCAGTTCTTC CASSDGRKSYNEQFF - TRBJ2-1 TRBV7-2 -
TGCGCCAGCAGCCAAGATGAGGACGGACAAGAGACCCAGTACTTC CASSQDEDGQETQYF - TRBJ2-5 TRBV4-3 -
TGTGCCAGCAGCCGGGACACCGCGAACACCGGGGAGCTGTTTTTT CASSRDTANTGELFF few TRBJ2-2 TRBV7-7 -
TGCAGTGCTGGAGGGACTAGCGGAGAAAGCACAGATACGCAGTATTTT CSAGGTSGESTDTQYF many TRBJ2-3 TRBV20-1 TRBD2
TGCAGTGCTAGAGAGGGGGGGACATCTAATGAAAAACTGTTTTTT CSAREGGTSNEKLFF few TRBJ1-4 TRBV20-1 -
TGTGCCAGCAGCGAACAGATGAGCTCTGGGGCCAACGTCCTGACTTTC CASSEQMSSGANVLTF few TRBJ2-6 TRBV12-3/TRBV12-4 -
TGTGCCAGCAGCTTAGCGCGGGGGACGTCACCCCTCATCCAGTACTTC CASSLARGTSPLIQYF - TRBJ2-5 TRBV7-9 TRBD2
TGCAGTGCTAGAGACCCGACTAGCGGGTCCTACAATGAGCAGTTCTTC CSARDPTSGSYNEQFF few TRBJ2-1 TRBV20-1 TRBD2
TGTGCCAGCAGTAGGAAACGACTAGCGGATGGCACAGATACGCAGTATTTT CASSRKRLADGTDTQYF few TRBJ2-3 TRBV12-3/TRBV12-4 TRBD2
TGTGCCAGCAGCTCCCCCGGCTACACTGAAGCTTTCTTT CASSSPGYTEAFF many TRBJ1-1 TRBV7-9 -
TGCAGTGCTAGCCCCGGGACGGGGTACAATGAGCAGTTCTTC CSASPGTGYNEQFF many TRBJ2-1 TRBV20-1 -
TGTGCCAGCAGCTTAGTCGGTTATAGCAATCAGCCCCAGCATTTT CASSLVGYSNQPQHF many TRBJ1-5 TRBV7-2 -
TGCGCCAGCAGCCAAGATACAGGGGGCGCGGGGCGGAATGAAAAACTGTTTTTT CASSQDTGGAGRNEKLFF - TRBJ1-4 TRBV4-3 TRBD1
TGTGCCAGCAGTTTCCACAGCAGCTCCTACAATGAGCAGTTCTTC CASSFHSSSYNEQFF many TRBJ2-1 TRBV6-5 -
TGTGCCAGCAGCTTAGATTCGGGCGAGCAGTACTTC CASSLDSGEQYF many TRBJ2-7 TRBV7-9 -
TGCAGTGCCCTTACGATCGAGACCCAGTACTTC CSALTIETQYF many TRBJ2-5 TRBV20-1 -
TGTGCCAGCAGCTTAGATCCGGGGTTACGAGCTTTCTTT CASSLDPGLRAFF - TRBJ1-1 TRBV7-6 -
TGTGCCAGCAGTTACTTGGGCGCCCCCACTGAAGCTTTCTTT CASSYLGAPTEAFF many TRBJ1-1 TRBV6-5 -
TGCAGTGCTAGGACGGGGGGGGCGTGGGAGACCCAGTACTTC CSARTGGAWETQYF many TRBJ2-5 TRBV20-1 TRBD2
TGCGCCAGCAGCCATCTCGCCGGATACAATCAGCCCCAGCATTTT CASSHLAGYNQPQHF few TRBJ1-5 TRBV4-1 -
TGCGCCAGCAGCTCCAGACAGGGAGCCTACAATGAGCAGTTCTTC CASSSRQGAYNEQFF few TRBJ2-1 TRBV4-3 TRBD1